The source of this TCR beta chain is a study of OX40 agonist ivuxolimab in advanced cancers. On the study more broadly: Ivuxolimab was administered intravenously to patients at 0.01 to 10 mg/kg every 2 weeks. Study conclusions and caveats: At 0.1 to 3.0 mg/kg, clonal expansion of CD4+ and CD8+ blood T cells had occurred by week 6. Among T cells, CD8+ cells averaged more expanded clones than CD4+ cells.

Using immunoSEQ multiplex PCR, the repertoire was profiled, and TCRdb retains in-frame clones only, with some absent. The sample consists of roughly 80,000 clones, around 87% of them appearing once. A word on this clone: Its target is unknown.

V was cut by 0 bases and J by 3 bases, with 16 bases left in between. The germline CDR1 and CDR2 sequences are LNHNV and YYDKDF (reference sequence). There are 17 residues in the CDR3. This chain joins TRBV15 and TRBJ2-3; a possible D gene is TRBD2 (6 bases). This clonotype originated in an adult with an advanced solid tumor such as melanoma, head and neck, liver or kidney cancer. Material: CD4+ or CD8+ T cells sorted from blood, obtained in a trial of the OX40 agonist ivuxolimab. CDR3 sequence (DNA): TGTGCCACCAGCAGAGATAGGGTTATTGGGGGGACAGATACGCAGTATTTT. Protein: CATSRDRVIGGTDTQYF.